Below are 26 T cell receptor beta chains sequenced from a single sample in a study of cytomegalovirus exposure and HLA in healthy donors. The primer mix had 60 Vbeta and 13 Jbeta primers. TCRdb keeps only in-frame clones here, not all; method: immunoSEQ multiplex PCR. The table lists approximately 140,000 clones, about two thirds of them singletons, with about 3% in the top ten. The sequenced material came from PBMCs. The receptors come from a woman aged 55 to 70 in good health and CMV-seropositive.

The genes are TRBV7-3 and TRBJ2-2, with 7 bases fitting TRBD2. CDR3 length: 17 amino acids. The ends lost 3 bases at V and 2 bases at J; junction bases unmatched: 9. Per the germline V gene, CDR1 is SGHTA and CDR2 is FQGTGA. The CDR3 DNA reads TGTGCCAGCAGCTTCTTTGGGGGGGGGACTAACACCGGGGAGCTGTTTTTT. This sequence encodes CASSFFGGGTNTGELFF.

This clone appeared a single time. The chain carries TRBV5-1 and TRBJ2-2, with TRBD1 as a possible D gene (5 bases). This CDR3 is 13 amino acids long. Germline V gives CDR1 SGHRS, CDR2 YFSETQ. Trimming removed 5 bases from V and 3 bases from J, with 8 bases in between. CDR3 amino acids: CASRLRDTGELFF. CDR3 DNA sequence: TGCGCCAGCAGACTCAGGGACACCGGGGAGCTGTTTTTT.

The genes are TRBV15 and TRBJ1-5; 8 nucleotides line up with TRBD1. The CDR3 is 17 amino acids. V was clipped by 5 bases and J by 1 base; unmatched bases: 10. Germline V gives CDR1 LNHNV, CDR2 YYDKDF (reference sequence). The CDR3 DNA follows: TGTGCCACCAGCCGCCTTGGGGCAGGGGGCAGCAATCAGCCCCAGCATTTT. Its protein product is CATSRLGAGGSNQPQHF.

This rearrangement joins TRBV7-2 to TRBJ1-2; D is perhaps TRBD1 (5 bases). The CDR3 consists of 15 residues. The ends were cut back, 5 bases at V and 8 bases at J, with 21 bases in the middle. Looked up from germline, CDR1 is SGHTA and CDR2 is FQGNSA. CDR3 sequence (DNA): TGTGCCAGCAGCCCCGGGCTGGCGGCAGGGAGGGGCTACACCTTC. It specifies CASSPGLAAGRGYTF.

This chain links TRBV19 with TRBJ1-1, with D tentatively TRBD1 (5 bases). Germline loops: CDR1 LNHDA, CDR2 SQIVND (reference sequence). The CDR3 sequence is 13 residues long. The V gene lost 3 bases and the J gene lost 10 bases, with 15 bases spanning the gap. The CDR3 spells CASSIGGGRLAFF. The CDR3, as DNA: TGTGCCAGTAGTATTGGGGGAGGGCGATTAGCTTTCTTT.

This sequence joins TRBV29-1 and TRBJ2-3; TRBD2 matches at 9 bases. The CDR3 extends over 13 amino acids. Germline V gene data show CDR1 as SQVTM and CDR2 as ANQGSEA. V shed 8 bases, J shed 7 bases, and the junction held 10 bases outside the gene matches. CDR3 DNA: TGCAGCACCTTAGCGGGGGCTACATATACGCAGTATTTT. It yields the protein CSTLAGATYTQYF.

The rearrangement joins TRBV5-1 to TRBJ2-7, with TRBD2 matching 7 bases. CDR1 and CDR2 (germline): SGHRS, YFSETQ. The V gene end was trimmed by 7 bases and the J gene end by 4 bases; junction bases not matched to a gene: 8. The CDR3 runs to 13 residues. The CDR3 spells CASSPTSLYEQYF. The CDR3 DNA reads TGCGCCAGCTCACCGACTAGCTTATACGAGCAGTACTTC.

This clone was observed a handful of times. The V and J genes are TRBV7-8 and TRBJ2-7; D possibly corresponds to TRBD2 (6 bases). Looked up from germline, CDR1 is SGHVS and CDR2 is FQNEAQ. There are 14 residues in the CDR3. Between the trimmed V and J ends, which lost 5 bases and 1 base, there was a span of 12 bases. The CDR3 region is CASSLGTGSYEQYF. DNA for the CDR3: TGTGCCAGCAGCCTCGGGACTGGATCCTACGAGCAGTACTTC.

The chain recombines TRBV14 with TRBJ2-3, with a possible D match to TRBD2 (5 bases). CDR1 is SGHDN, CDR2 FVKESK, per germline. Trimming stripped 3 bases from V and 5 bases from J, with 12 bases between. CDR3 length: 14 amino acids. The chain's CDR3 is CASSQDWEGDTQYF. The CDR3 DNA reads TGTGCCAGCAGCCAGGACTGGGAAGGAGATACGCAGTATTTT.

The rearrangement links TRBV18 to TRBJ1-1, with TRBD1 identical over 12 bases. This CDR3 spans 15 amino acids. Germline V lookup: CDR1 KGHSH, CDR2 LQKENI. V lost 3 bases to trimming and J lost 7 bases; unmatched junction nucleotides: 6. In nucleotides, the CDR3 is TGTGCCAGCTCACCGGGGACAGGGGGCAGGGGTGAAGCTTTCTTT. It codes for CASSPGTGGRGEAFF.

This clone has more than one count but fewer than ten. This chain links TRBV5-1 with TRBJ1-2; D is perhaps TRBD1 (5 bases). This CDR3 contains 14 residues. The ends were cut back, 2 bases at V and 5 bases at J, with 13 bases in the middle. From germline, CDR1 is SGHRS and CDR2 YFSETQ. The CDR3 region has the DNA TGCGCCAGCAGCTTTAAGGGGATCGAGTATGGCTACACCTTC. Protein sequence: CASSFKGIEYGYTF.

CDR3 protein: CATSRGHRDRAYEQYF. The DNA for the CDR3 is TGTGCCACCAGCAGAGGACATAGAGACAGGGCCTACGAGCAGTACTTC. This chain connects TRBV15 to TRBJ2-7; the match to TRBD1 covers 7 bases. The junction had 8 bases not matched to a gene; V was cut back by 1 base and J by 2 bases. The CDR3 is 16 residues long. CDR1 LNHNV and CDR2 YYDKDF come from the germline V gene (reference sequence).

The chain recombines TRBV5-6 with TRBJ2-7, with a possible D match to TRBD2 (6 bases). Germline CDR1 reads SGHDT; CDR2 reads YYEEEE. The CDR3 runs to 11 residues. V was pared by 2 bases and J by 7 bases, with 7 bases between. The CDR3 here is CASSFGGEQYF. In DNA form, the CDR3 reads TGTGCCAGCAGCTTTGGGGGGGAGCAGTACTTC.

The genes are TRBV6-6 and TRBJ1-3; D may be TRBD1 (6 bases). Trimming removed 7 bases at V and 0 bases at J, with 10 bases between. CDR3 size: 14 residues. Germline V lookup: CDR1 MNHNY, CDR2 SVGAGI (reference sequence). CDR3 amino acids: CASTVRGSGNTIYF. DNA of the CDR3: TGTGCCAGCACCGTCAGGGGCTCTGGAAACACCATATATTTT.

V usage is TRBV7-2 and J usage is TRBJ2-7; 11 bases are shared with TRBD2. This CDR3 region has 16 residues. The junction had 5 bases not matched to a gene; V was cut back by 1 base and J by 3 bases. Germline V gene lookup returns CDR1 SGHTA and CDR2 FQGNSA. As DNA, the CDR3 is TGTGCCAGCAGCTTAGGCGTAGGGACTAGCGGCTACGAGCAGTACTTC. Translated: CASSLGVGTSGYEQYF.

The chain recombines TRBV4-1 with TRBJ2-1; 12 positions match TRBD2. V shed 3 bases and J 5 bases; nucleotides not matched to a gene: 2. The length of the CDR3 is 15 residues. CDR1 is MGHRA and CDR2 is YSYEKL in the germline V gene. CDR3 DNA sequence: TGCGCCAGCAGCCATCTAGCGGGGGGGGACAATGAGCAGTTCTTC. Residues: CASSHLAGGDNEQFF.

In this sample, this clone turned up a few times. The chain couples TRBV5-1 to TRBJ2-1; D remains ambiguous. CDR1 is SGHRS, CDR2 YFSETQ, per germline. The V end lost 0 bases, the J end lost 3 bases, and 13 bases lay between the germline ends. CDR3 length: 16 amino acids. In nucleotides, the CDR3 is TGCGCCAGCAGCTTGGCGGGTAGCAGTATCTACAATGAGCAGTTCTTC. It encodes CASSLAGSSIYNEQFF.

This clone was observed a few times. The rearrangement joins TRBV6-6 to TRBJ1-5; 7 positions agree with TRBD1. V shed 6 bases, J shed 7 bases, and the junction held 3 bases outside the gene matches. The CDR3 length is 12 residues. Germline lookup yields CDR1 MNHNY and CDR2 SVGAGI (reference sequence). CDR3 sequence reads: CASRYRGQPQHF. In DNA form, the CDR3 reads TGTGCCAGCAGATACAGGGGCCAGCCCCAGCATTTT.

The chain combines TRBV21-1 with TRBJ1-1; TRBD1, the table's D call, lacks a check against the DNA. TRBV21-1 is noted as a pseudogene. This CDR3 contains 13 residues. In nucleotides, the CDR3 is TGTGCCAGCAGCAGACAGTGGAACACTGAAGCTTTCTTT. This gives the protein CASSRQWNTEAFF.

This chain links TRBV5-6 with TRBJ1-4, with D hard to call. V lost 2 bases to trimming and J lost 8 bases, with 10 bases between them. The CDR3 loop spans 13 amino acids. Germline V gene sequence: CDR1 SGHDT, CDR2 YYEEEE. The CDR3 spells CASSFSGGEKLFF. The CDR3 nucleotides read TGTGCCAGCAGCTTTAGTGGAGGGGAAAAACTGTTTTTT.

Here the CDR3 DNA reads TGCGCCAGCAGCTTGGAAGGCGGGACGCGCACTGAAGCTTTCTTT. Its protein product is CASSLEGGTRTEAFF. The rearrangement uses TRBV5-1 and TRBJ1-1; tentatively, D is TRBD1 (5 bases). V lost 0 bases and J lost 4, with 13 bases in between. The CDR3 totals 15 residues. The V gene's germline CDR1 is SGHRS and CDR2 YFSETQ. The variable domain in full, completed from reference TRBV5-1 and TRBJ1-1, reads KAGVTQTPRYLIKTRGQQVTLSCSPISGHRSVSWYQQTPGQGLQFLFEYFSETQRNKGNFPGRFSGRQFSNSRSEMNVSTLELGDSALYLCASSLEGGTRTEAFFGQGTRLTVV.

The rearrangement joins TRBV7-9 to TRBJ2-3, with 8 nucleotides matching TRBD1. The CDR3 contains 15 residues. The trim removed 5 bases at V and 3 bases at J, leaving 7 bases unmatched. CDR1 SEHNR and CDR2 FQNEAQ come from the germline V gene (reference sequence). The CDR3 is CASSLPTGVTDTQYF. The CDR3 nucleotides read TGTGCCAGCAGCCTTCCGACAGGGGTGACAGATACGCAGTATTTT.

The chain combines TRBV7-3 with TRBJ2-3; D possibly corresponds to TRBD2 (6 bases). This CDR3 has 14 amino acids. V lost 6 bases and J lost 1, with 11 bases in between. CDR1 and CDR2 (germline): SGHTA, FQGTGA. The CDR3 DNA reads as TGTGCCAGCAGATTGGGGGGTGGCACAGATACGCAGTATTTT. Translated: CASRLGGGTDTQYF.

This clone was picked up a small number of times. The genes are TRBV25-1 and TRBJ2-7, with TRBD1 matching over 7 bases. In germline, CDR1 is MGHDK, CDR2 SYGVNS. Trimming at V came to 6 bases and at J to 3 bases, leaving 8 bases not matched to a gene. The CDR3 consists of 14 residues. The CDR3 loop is CASSDPGTDYEQYF. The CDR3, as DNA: TGTGCCAGCAGCGATCCCGGGACAGACTACGAGCAGTACTTC.

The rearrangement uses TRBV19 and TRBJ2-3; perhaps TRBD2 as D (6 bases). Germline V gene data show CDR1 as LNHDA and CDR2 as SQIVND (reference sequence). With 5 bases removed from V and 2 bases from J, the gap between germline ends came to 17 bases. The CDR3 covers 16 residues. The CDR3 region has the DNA TGTGCCAGTAGTCTCCCTAGCGAAGCCAACACAGATACGCAGTATTTT. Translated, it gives CASSLPSEANTDTQYF.

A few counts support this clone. The CDR3 sequence is CASSLLQGSTEAFF. The CDR3 coding sequence is TGTGCCAGCAGCTTGTTACAGGGGAGCACTGAAGCTTTCTTT. The chain combines TRBV7-9 with TRBJ1-1; 7 bases agree with TRBD1. With V trimmed by 3 bases and J by 4 bases, 5 bases remained unmatched. Germline CDR1 and CDR2: SEHNR and FQNEAQ (reference sequence). This CDR3 is built from 14 residues.